This T cell receptor beta chain was sequenced in a study of CD4 T cell repertoires in COVID-19. Study-level background: Other coronavirus spike proteins restimulated relabeled CFSE-low cells expanded with IL-2 for about eleven days. Whole-study results and caveats: Two or all three memory subsets shared several highly expanded SARS-CoV-2-reactive clonotypes. SARS-CoV and/or HKU1 spike cultures shared between 7 and 25% of SARS-CoV-2 clonotypes.

Sequencing was done directly on freshly isolated, uncultured memory T cells. Sequenced by immunoSEQ multiplex PCR; TCRdb stores in-frame clones only, minus some. The sample lists about 22,000 clones, over 75% seen once, with roughly 0.6% in the top ten. About this clone itself: Its specificity is not known.

V lost 1 base to trimming and J lost 2 bases; unmatched junction nucleotides: 4. CDR3 length equals 15 residues. Looked up from germline, CDR1 is LNHDA and CDR2 is SQIVND (reference sequence). This sequence originates from a human donor who had COVID-19. Here the sequenced sample was central memory CD4+ T cells from blood, taken before the COVID-19 pandemic. The J gene is TRBJ2-5, the V gene TRBV19; 7 nucleotides align to TRBD2. The CDR3 sequence: CASSIVGTTQETQYF. The DNA for the CDR3 is TGTGCCAGTAGTATAGTCGGGACTACACAAGAGACCCAGTACTTC.